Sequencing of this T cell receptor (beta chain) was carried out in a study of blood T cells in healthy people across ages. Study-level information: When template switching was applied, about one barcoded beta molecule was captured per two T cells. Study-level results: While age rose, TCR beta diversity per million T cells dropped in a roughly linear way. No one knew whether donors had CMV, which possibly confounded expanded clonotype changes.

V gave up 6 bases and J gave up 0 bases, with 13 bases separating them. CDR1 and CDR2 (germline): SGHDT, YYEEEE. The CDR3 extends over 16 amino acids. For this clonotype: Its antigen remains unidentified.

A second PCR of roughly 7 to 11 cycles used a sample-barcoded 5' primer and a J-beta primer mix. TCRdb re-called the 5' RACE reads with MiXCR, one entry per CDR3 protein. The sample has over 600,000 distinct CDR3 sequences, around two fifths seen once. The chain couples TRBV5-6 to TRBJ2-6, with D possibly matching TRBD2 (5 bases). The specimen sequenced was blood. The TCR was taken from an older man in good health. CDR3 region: CASKEGPSSGANVLTF. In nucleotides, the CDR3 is TGTGCCAGCAAAGAGGGTCCAAGCTCTGGGGCCAACGTCCTGACTTTC.